This is a list of T cell receptor beta chains from one sample in a study of early T cells in non-severe SARS-CoV-2 infection. TCRdb passed the 5' RACE reads through MiXCR, listing each CDR3 protein once. The sample contains 90,000 to 120,000 distinct CDR3 sequences, over 8.5% of which appear only once. The sequenced sample was whole blood. The source of these receptors is an adult who was a healthcare worker with PCR-confirmed SARS-CoV-2 infection or an uninfected control (not recorded which). Each CDR3 is given with its conserved first and last residue. D genes are given only for firm matches. Part of the rows lack a size; the others show once, few, many or a class for expanded clones.

J gene,CDR3 length,V gene,D gene,clone size,CDR3 DNA,CDR3 protein
TRBJ2-2,12,TRBV7-9,TRBD1,few,TGTGGAATAGGGGGCGAAGACGGGGAGCTGTTTTTT,CGIGGEDGELFF
TRBJ2-7,14,TRBV18,TRBD1,.,TGTACCAGCTCACCGACGGGACAGAACTACGAGCAGTACTTC,CTSSPTGQNYEQYF
TRBJ2-5,14,TRBV21-1,.,many,TGTGCCAGCAGCAAACGGGGGCAGCAAGAGACCCAGTACTTC,CASSKRGQQETQYF
TRBJ1-3,14,TRBV29-1,.,few,TGCAGCGTTGTCGTCCAGGGTACTGGAAACACCATATATTTT,CSVVVQGTGNTIYF
TRBJ2-1,14,TRBV12-3/TRBV12-4,TRBD1,many,TGTGCCAGCAGTTCCTGGACAGGTGAGGGCGAGCAGTTCTTC,CASSSWTGEGEQFF
TRBJ2-2,16,TRBV7-6,.,many,TGTGCCAGCAGCCAACCCGGGAGTCTAGACACCGGGGAGCTGTTTTTT,CASSQPGSLDTGELFF
TRBJ2-6,17,TRBV28,.,few,TGTGCCAGCAGTCACATCCAATGGGTCTCTGGGGCCAACGTCCTGACTTTC,CASSHIQWVSGANVLTF
TRBJ1-2,14,TRBV20-1,.,many,TGCAGTGCTAGGCGAGTCGGGGCGACCTATGGCTACACCTTC,CSARRVGATYGYTF
TRBJ2-5,15,TRBV12-3/TRBV12-4,TRBD1,many,TGTGCCAGCAGCCTGACAGGGGTATCAAAGGAGACCCAGTACTTC,CASSLTGVSKETQYF
TRBJ1-2,13,TRBV12-3/TRBV12-4,TRBD1,many,TGTGCCAGCAGTCTGGACAGGGAATATGGCTACACCTTC,CASSLDREYGYTF
TRBJ2-7,17,TRBV20-1,TRBD2,many,TGCAGTGCTAACCCTGGGCTTAGCGGGAGGCCCCCCTACGAGCAGTACTTC,CSANPGLSGRPPYEQYF
TRBJ2-1,16,TRBV7-2,TRBD2,few,TGTGCCAGCAGACGGCCCGGGACTAGCGGGGTCAATGAGCAGTTCTTT,CASRRPGTSGVNEQFF
TRBJ2-1,15,TRBV20-1,.,many,TGCAGTGCTAGGGGGGCGGCGGCGTCCTACAATGAGCAGTTCTTC,CSARGAAASYNEQFF
TRBJ2-7,11,TRBV20-1,.,many,TGCAGTGCTGCAGAAGCCTACGAGCAGTACTTC,CSAAEAYEQYF
TRBJ1-1,14,TRBV13,.,few,TGTGCCAGCAGCTTAAAGGGTTTGGTACATGAAGCTTTCTTT,CASSLKGLVHEAFF
TRBJ2-2,16,TRBV2,.,.,TGTGCCAGCAGTGGACAGGACAGACTCTACACCGGGGAGCTGTTTTTT,CASSGQDRLYTGELFF
TRBJ2-1,16,TRBV5-6,.,many,TGTGCCAGCAGCTTTGGGACTGATTATTATAACAATGAGCAGTTCTTC,CASSFGTDYYNNEQFF
TRBJ2-1,11,TRBV7-2,.,.,TGTGCCAGCAGCCCCAACGGGCGGCAGTTCTTC,CASSPNGRQFF
TRBJ2-7,14,TRBV6-5,TRBD2,many,TGTGCCAGCAGTTACCAGGCGGGAGTGAACGAGCAGTACTTC,CASSYQAGVNEQYF
TRBJ2-1,18,TRBV7-9,TRBD2,many,TGTGCCAGCAGCTTAGTCGGGACTAGCGGGAGGTTGGGAGGTGAGCAGTTCTTC,CASSLVGTSGRLGGEQFF
TRBJ1-5,13,TRBV20-1,.,few,TGCAGTGCCCAAAGGGATAGCAATCAGCCCCAGCATTTT,CSAQRDSNQPQHF
TRBJ2-7,15,TRBV9,.,.,TGTGCCACCCCAGACCCACAGGGTAGCTCCTACGAGCAGTACTTC,CATPDPQGSSYEQYF
TRBJ1-3,14,TRBV18,TRBD1,few,TGTGCCAGCTCAGAGGACAGGACTGGAAACACCATATATTTT,CASSEDRTGNTIYF
TRBJ2-1,14,TRBV9,.,few,TGTGCCAGCAGCGCCCGGGGGTCCCCCCATGAGCAGTTCTTC,CASSARGSPHEQFF
TRBJ2-3,14,TRBV30,.,many,TGTGCCTGGAGTGTTTCAGGCGTAACAGATACGCAGTATTTT,CAWSVSGVTDTQYF
TRBJ2-2,14,TRBV2,.,few,TGTGCCAGCAGGACCCTGAACGGGGCCGGGGAGCTGTTTTTT,CASRTLNGAGELFF
TRBJ2-7,17,TRBV6-6,TRBD2,many,TGTGCCAGCAGACTCAGTTACTCTGCGCGGGAGACATACGAGCAGTACTTC,CASRLSYSARETYEQYF
TRBJ2-6,16,TRBV6-2/TRBV6-3,.,.,TGTGCCAGCACCCAAGACCGGTTCTCTGGGGCCAACGTCCTGACTTTC,CASTQDRFSGANVLTF
TRBJ2-3,15,TRBV6-2/TRBV6-3,.,many,TGTGCCAGCAGTTACTCGACGATATTCGCAGATACGCAGTATTTT,CASSYSTIFADTQYF
TRBJ2-3,14,TRBV6-1,TRBD1,.,TGTGCCAGCAATTCGGGACAGGGCCCAGATACGCAGTATTTT,CASNSGQGPDTQYF